The clone carrying this T cell receptor beta chain was seen at least ten times. V lost 7 bases and J 6 bases, leaving 12 bases between the germline ends. CDR3 size: 12 residues. Looked up from germline, CDR1 is MDHEN and CDR2 is SYDVKM. Time point specified: before trial treatment. This sample was included in a study of low-dose radiotherapy and immunotherapy resistance in tumors. Both TCRalpha and TCRbeta chains were reverse transcribed with V-gene-specific primers. Amplification of TCRs used a constant-region primer and V-primer adapter for 15 to 25 PCR cycles. mRNA, once isolated, was amplified by in vitro transcription. TCRdb reanalysed the reads using MiXCR and keeps one entry per CDR3 protein. The sample carries 65,000 to 90,000 distinct CDR3 sequences, approximately 17% recorded once.

The TCR originated in a male donor with prostate cancer. The gene calls are TRBV28 and TRBJ1-1; no clear D. The sample was PBMCs, taken before treatment. For the CDR3, the DNA is TGTGCCAGCATTGTGGGGAAGGCTGAAGCTTTCTTT. It codes for CASIVGKAEAFF.